This T cell receptor beta chain was recorded in a study of T-cell memory formation after mild COVID-19. Study-level findings and limits: Mostly located in CM and EM were contracting CD4+ clones, with contracting CD8+ clones located in EMRA.

This clonotype was detected only once. Antigen specificity is unknown. TCRdb analysed the 5' RACE reads with MiXCR anew, one entry per CDR3 protein. The sample yields roughly 450,000 distinct CDR3 sequences, around a sixth seen once. CDR3 length equals 14 residues. From germline, CDR1 is SEHNR and CDR2 FQNEAQ (reference sequence). V was shortened by 3 bases and J by 1 base, with 9 bases between the two germline ends. This TCR was sampled from an adult woman who had mild COVID-19 (a few samples of this study predate the infection). Cell type and time point are not known. The sample consisted of PBMCs or a T cell subset sorted from them (not recorded which). The chain employs TRBV7-9 and TRBJ1-1, with D hard to call. The CDR3: CASSFRNTNTEAFF. The CDR3, as DNA: TGTGCCAGCAGCTTTCGGAACACGAACACTGAAGCTTTCTTT.